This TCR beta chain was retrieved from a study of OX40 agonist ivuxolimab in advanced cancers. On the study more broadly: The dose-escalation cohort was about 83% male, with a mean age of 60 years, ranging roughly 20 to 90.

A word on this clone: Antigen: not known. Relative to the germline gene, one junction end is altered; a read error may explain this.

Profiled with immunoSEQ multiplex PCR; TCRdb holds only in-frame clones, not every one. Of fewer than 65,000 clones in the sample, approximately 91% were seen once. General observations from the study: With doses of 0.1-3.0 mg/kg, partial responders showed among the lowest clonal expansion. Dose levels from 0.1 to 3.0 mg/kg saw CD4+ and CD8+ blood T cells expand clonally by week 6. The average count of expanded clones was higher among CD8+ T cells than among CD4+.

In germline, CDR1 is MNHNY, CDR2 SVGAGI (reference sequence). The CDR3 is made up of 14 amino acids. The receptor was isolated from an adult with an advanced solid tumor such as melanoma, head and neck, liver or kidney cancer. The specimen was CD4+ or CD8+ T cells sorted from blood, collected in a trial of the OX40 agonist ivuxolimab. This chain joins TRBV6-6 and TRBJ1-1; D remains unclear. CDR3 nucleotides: TGTGCCAGCAGTTACTCTAGGGCCGCCACTGAAACTTTCTTT. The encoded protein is CASSYSRAATETFF.